This is a list of T cell receptor beta chains from one sample in a study of beta chain features in type 1 diabetes. TCRdb keeps only in-frame clones here, not all; method: immunoSEQ multiplex PCR. The sample comprises 200,000 to 250,000 clones, approximately 10% of which are singletons, and roughly 1.3% rests with the top ten. The sample comprised central memory CD4+ T cells from blood. The receptors here all came from a man aged 18 to 35 in good health. CDR3s include the opening cysteine and the closing phenylalanine or tryptophan. The D gene is left open where the match is weak. Not every row has a clone size; where given, it reads once, few, many or a size class.

j_gene | d_gene | v_gene | abundance | CDR3aa | CDR3nt
TRBJ2-5 | NA | TRBV25-1 | few | CASSDGARETQYF | TGTGCCAGCAGTGACGGGGCGCGGGAGACCCAGTACTTC
TRBJ1-5 | NA | TRBV19 | NA | CASSIEGAGNQPQHF | TGTGCCAGTAGTATAGAAGGGGCAGGCAATCAGCCCCAGCATTTT
TRBJ1-2 | TRBD1 | TRBV13 | NA | CASCSTGECGYTF | TGTGCCAGCTGCTCGACAGGGGAGTGTGGCTACACCTTC
TRBJ2-7 | NA | TRBV28 | few | CASSLLRGPYEQYF | TGTGCCAGCAGTCTCCTCAGGGGTCCCTACGAGCAGTACTTC
TRBJ2-5 | NA | TRBV4-2 | NA | CASSQDGQLETQYF | TGTGCCAGCAGCCAAGATGGGCAGCTGGAGACCCAGTACTTC
TRBJ2-1 | TRBD2 | TRBV5-1 | few | CATTSGQTQFNEQFF | TGCGCCACCACTAGCGGCCAAACCCAATTCAATGAGCAGTTCTTC
TRBJ2-6 | TRBD1 | TRBV19 | few | CASSGQGAREGANVLTF | TGTGCCAGTAGCGGACAGGGGGCGCGGGAAGGGGCCAACGTCCTGACTTTC
TRBJ2-2 | NA | TRBV30 | many | CAWSSSRANTGELFF | TGTGCCTGGAGTAGTTCTAGGGCGAACACCGGGGAGCTGTTTTTT
TRBJ2-7 | NA | TRBV7-2 | many | CASSLATQNEQYF | TGTGCCAGCAGCTTAGCCACCCAGAACGAGCAGTACTTC
TRBJ2-1 | TRBD1 | TRBV7-2 | few | CASSLLGQGREFF | TGTGCCAGCAGCTTATTGGGACAGGGGAGGGAATTCTTC
TRBJ2-5 | NA | TRBV29-1 | few | CSVDRVGETQYF | TGCAGCGTTGACAGGGTTGGCGAGACCCAGTACTTC
TRBJ2-3 | NA | TRBV7-3 | NA | CASSLAGSTDTQYF | TGTGCCAGCAGCTTAGCGGGGAGCACAGATACGCAGTATTTT
TRBJ1-1 | NA | TRBV19 | many | CASSGTVRDTEAFF | TGTGCCAGTAGCGGGACCGTCAGGGACACTGAAGCTTTCTTT
TRBJ1-1 | NA | TRBV7-9 | NA | CASSHGFGNEAFF | TGTGCCAGCAGCCACGGGTTCGGGAATGAAGCTTTCTTT
TRBJ2-1 | NA | TRBV7-2 | NA | CASLGRSSYNEQFF | TGTGCCAGCTTAGGACGGAGCTCCTACAATGAGCAGTTCTTC
TRBJ2-7 | NA | TRBV5-6 | NA | CASSRDSNYEQYF | TGTGCCAGCAGCCGAGACAGCAACTACGAGCAGTACTTC
TRBJ2-2 | NA | TRBV29-1 | many | CSVDGPANTGELFF | TGCAGCGTTGACGGACCCGCGAACACCGGGGAGCTGTTTTTT
TRBJ1-5 | NA | TRBV7-2 | few | CASSLEGLQGTPQHF | TGTGCCAGCAGCTTAGAGGGGTTACAGGGAACCCCCCAGCATTTT
TRBJ2-3 | NA | TRBV7-2 | NA | CASSSTGISTDTQYF | TGTGCCAGCAGCTCGACCGGCATTAGCACAGATACGCAGTATTTT
TRBJ2-1 | NA | TRBV7-2 | NA | CASSSNLARQFF | TGTGCCAGCAGCTCCAACTTAGCGCGGCAGTTCTTC
TRBJ2-3 | NA | TRBV30 | NA | CAGESGEISTDTQYF | TGTGCCGGAGAATCCGGCGAGATAAGCACAGATACGCAGTATTTT
TRBJ2-2 | NA | TRBV7-2 | NA | CASSLERTSTGELFF | TGTGCCAGCAGCTTAGAACGGACTTCGACCGGGGAGCTGTTTTTT
TRBJ1-5 | NA | TRBV9 | few | CASSVGGTAYQPQHF | TGTGCCAGCAGCGTAGGAGGCACAGCTTATCAGCCCCAGCATTTT
TRBJ2-3 | NA | TRBV21-1 | few | CASSPPTDTQYF | TGTGCCAGCAGCCCCCCCACAGATACGCAGTATTTT
TRBJ2-4 | NA | TRBV7-2 | few | CASSLRATGLAKNIQYF | TGTGCCAGCAGCTTACGGGCCACAGGGCTAGCCAAAAACATTCAGTACTTC
TRBJ1-1 | NA | TRBV4-3 | NA | CASSQDGRSSNTEAFF | TGCGCCAGCAGCCAAGATGGGCGGAGTTCGAACACTGAAGCTTTCTTT
TRBJ2-4 | NA | TRBV15 | few | CATSRGGGVLAKNIQYF | TGTGCCACCAGCAGAGGAGGTGGAGTTCTAGCCAAAAACATTCAGTACTTC
TRBJ2-5 | TRBD2 | TRBV7-9 | many | CASSLRRGKETQYF | TGTGCCAGCAGCTTACGGCGGGGGAAAGAGACCCAGTACTTC
TRBJ2-3 | NA | TRBV7-9 | many | CASSFTGTLSTDTQYF | TGTGCCAGCAGCTTCACCGGGACTCTGAGCACAGATACGCAGTATTTT
TRBJ2-7 | TRBD2 | TRBV28 | few | CASSPRGLGSYEQYF | TGTGCCAGCAGTCCCAGGGGACTAGGTTCTTACGAGCAGTACTTC
TRBJ2-6 | TRBD1 | TRBV5-1 | NA | CASSARQGYGANVLTF | TGCGCCAGCAGCGCTCGACAGGGTTATGGGGCCAACGTCCTGACTTTC
TRBJ2-1 | NA | TRBV11-2 | few | CASSLFGGIYNEQFF | TGTGCCAGCAGCTTATTTGGCGGGATCTACAATGAGCAGTTCTTC
TRBJ2-1 | TRBD2 | TRBV5-1 | few | CASSLSGKNNEQFF | TGCGCCAGCAGCTTGAGCGGGAAAAACAATGAGCAGTTCTTC
TRBJ2-1 | NA | TRBV7-2 | many | CASSPGHNNEQFF | TGTGCCAGCAGCCCAGGACACAACAATGAGCAGTTCTTC
TRBJ2-1 | NA | TRBV5-1 | few | CASSFLGSVNEQFF | TGCGCCAGCAGCTTCTTGGGATCGGTGAATGAGCAGTTCTTC
TRBJ1-4 | NA | TRBV7-8 | NA | CASSLMTGANEKLFF | TGTGCCAGCAGCTTGATGACAGGTGCCAATGAAAAACTGTTTTTT
TRBJ1-2 | NA | TRBV20-1 | few | CTSASNYGYTF | TGCACCTCCGCTTCTAACTATGGCTACACCTTC
TRBJ2-7 | NA | TRBV6-1 | NA | CASRPGPGVQQYF | TGTGCCAGCAGGCCCGGCCCCGGGGTACAGCAGTACTTC
TRBJ2-5 | NA | TRBV15 | few | CATSRDKARRRETQYF | TGTGCCACCAGCAGAGATAAGGCCCGGAGGAGAGAGACCCAGTACTTC
TRBJ2-3 | NA | TRBV13 | few | CASSIRPRPTDTQYF | TGTGCCAGCAGCATCCGACCCCGACCCACAGATACGCAGTATTTT
TRBJ2-2 | TRBD2 | TRBV5-5 | few | CASSARLSSGTSHTGELFF | TGCGCCAGCAGCGCACGACTGAGTAGCGGGACATCCCACACCGGGGAGCTGTTTTTT
TRBJ1-2 | TRBD1 | TRBV28 | NA | CASSSPTGSNYGYTF | TGTGCCAGCAGTTCCCCGACAGGGAGTAACTATGGCTACACCTTC
TRBJ2-7 | TRBD2 | TRBV11-2 | NA | CASSFGSSGSYEQYF | TGTGCCAGCAGCTTCGGCTCTAGCGGGAGTTACGAGCAGTACTTC
TRBJ2-7 | NA | TRBV30 | few | CALAPTRDMGEQYF | TGTGCCTTAGCCCCGACTAGGGATATGGGCGAGCAGTACTTC
TRBJ2-4 | NA | TRBV5-4 | NA | CASSLGQGPAKNIQYF | TGTGCCAGCAGCTTGGGGCAGGGCCCAGCCAAAAACATTCAGTACTTC